These T cell receptor beta chains were read from a single sample in a study of cytomegalovirus exposure and HLA in healthy donors. Data came from immunoSEQ multiplex PCR; TCRdb stores just in-frame clones and leaves some out. The table lists about 200,000 clones, around 77% of them singletons. The sample taken for sequencing was PBMCs. Receptors were obtained from a woman under 40 in good health and CMV-seronegative. The conserved cysteine and the conserved F or W are not part of the CDR3 here.

length | J | V | CDR3
13 | TRBJ2-7 | TRBV15 | ATSREAGNRDEQY
16 | TRBJ2-2 | TRBV4-2 | ASSQDRGSGGGTGELF
12 | TRBJ2-7 | TRBV19 | ASSTSEGTYEQY
13 | TRBJ2-7 | TRBV11-3 | ASSTRSGSSYEQY
10 | TRBJ2-1 | TRBV6-1 | ASSARAGAQF
12 | TRBJ2-7 | TRBV5-4 | ASSLTSGRNEQY
13 | TRBJ2-1 | TRBV18 | ASAGLAGVLDEQF
13 | TRBJ2-5 | TRBV7-9 | ASSLALAGAETQY
12 | TRBJ1-2 | TRBV6-5 | ASSLLTGIGGYT
12 | TRBJ2-2 | TRBV6-5 | ASSPGGLTGELF
15 | TRBJ2-7 | TRBV7-6 | ASSLAAGSESLYEQY
13 | TRBJ2-7 | TRBV6-1 | ASCFLQGSSYEQY
13 | TRBJ1-1 | TRBV5-1 | ASSLAGPPGVEAF
14 | TRBJ1-2 | TRBV2 | ASSERRWVGAGGYT
14 | TRBJ2-3 | TRBV10-3 | ATSPGTGPSTDTQY
12 | TRBJ2-1 | TRBV5-1 | ASSLVTGYNEQF
9 | TRBJ1-2 | TRBV7-9 | ASSLVDGYT
10 | TRBJ2-1 | TRBV7-3 | ASSSGGNEQF
12 | TRBJ2-7 | TRBV9 | ASSVTGNSYEQY
12 | TRBJ1-2 | TRBV9 | ASSVGTGNYGYT